A selection of T cell receptor beta chains follows, all from one sample in a study of T cells in Graves' hyperthyroidism and ophthalmopathy. TCRdb reanalysed the multiplex PCR reads using MiXCR and keeps one entry per CDR3 protein. The sample includes a few hundred thousand distinct CDR3 sequences, roughly 17% of them seen just once. The material sequenced was blood. These receptors were collected from a woman under 30 with Graves' ophthalmopathy. The CDR3 runs from the conserved cysteine through the conserved F or W. A D gene is named only where the DNA matches it firmly. Rows give clone size only sometimes, using once, few, many, or a class for an expanded clone.

j_call d_call clone_size v_call cdr3_nt cdr3_aa
TRBJ2-7 - few TRBV6-1 TGTGCCAGCAGTGAAGATTATACGGGTTCCTACGAGCAGTACTTC CASSEDYTGSYEQYF
TRBJ2-1 - many TRBV28 TGTGCCAGCAGTTCACCGGGGTATGAGCAGTTCTTC CASSSPGYEQFF
TRBJ2-7 - - TRBV7-9 TGTGCCAGCAGCCGTCCAGGAGCCTACGAGCAGTACTTC CASSRPGAYEQYF
TRBJ2-1 TRBD2 few TRBV5-6 TGTGCCAGCAGATTTATAGCGGGGGGTTCCTACAATGAGCAGTTCTTC CASRFIAGGSYNEQFF
TRBJ1-1 - few TRBV11-2 TGTGCCAGCAGCTTGTGGGGGGGCGCAGGTAAAAACACTGAAGCTTTCTTT CASSLWGGAGKNTEAFF
TRBJ2-5 TRBD1 many TRBV12-3/TRBV12-4 TGTGCCAGCAGTCAGGGGGCCCGGGAGACCCAGTACTTC CASSQGARETQYF
TRBJ1-2 - few TRBV6-4 TGTGCCAGCAGTGGATCCTTCGACAGTTTTGATGGCTACACCTTC CASSGSFDSFDGYTF
TRBJ2-1 - many TRBV28 TGTGCCAGCTACGGGAACAATGAGCAGTTCTTC CASYGNNEQFF
TRBJ2-7 - many TRBV12-3/TRBV12-4 TGTGCCAGCAGCGATTTAATCTACTCCTACGAGCAGTACTTC CASSDLIYSYEQYF
TRBJ2-6 - few TRBV12-3/TRBV12-4 TGTGCCAGCAGAGGGACCGCAAGCTCTGGGGCCAACGTCCTGACTTTC CASRGTASSGANVLTF
TRBJ1-3 - - TRBV9 TGTGCCAGCAGCGATGCGGGAATTGGAAACACCATATATTTT CASSDAGIGNTIYF
TRBJ2-7 - many TRBV27 TGTGCCAGCAGTCTACTGGAGACAGCCTACGAGCAGTACTTC CASSLLETAYEQYF
TRBJ2-7 TRBD2 - TRBV11-2 TGTGCCAGCAGCTTAAAATCGGGGACTAGCGGGGGGCCCTACGAGCAGTACTTC CASSLKSGTSGGPYEQYF
TRBJ2-3 - many TRBV27 TGTGCCAGCAGTTTGGGGGAAAACCCTGGAACGCAGTATTTT CASSLGENPGTQYF
TRBJ1-4 - - TRBV4-1 TGCGCCAGCAGCCAACACAGAAACAATGAAAAACTGTTTTTT CASSQHRNNEKLFF
TRBJ1-2 - - TRBV12-5 TGTGCTAGTGGTTTGGTATTAGGGCGACAGGCTGGTGGCTACACCTTC CASGLVLGRQAGGYTF
TRBJ1-3 - - TRBV12-3/TRBV12-4 TGTGCCAGCAGCCCACGTAGGGCGGAGGGAAACACCATATATTTT CASSPRRAEGNTIYF
TRBJ2-1 TRBD2 - TRBV7-9 TGTGCCAGCAGTAACGCGGGGGAGGGCTTATGGAATGAGCAGTTCTTC CASSNAGEGLWNEQFF
TRBJ2-2 TRBD1 few TRBV7-9 TGTGCCAGCAGCCCCCGGACAGGGGGTTCCGGGGAGCTGTTTTTT CASSPRTGGSGELFF
TRBJ1-2 - - TRBV20-1 TGCAGTGCTAGGGGGACGGCCCAGGACTATGGCTACACCTTC CSARGTAQDYGYTF
TRBJ1-6 TRBD1 few TRBV29-1 TGCAGCGTTGCGGGGACAGGTTCTAATTCACCCCTCCACTTT CSVAGTGSNSPLHF
TRBJ2-1 - many TRBV3-1 TGTGCCAGCAGCCAAGATAGACTGACTAATGAGCAGTTCTTC CASSQDRLTNEQFF
TRBJ2-7 TRBD2 many TRBV5-1 TGCGCCAGCAGCCCGTCGGCGGGAGGGCCTGATGAGCAGTACTTC CASSPSAGGPDEQYF
TRBJ2-3 - few TRBV6-1 TGTGCCAGCAGCCCCTTCGTTGGAACAGCAGATACGCAGTATTTT CASSPFVGTADTQYF
TRBJ2-5 - - TRBV28 TGTGCCAGCAGTTCCCTCGGGGCAGCGCAAGAGACCCAGTACTTC CASSSLGAAQETQYF
TRBJ2-7 - many TRBV3-1 TGTGCCAGCAGCCAAGCCCCGGTTAGGTATCACCACGAGCAGTACTTC CASSQAPVRYHHEQYF
TRBJ2-1 TRBD1 - TRBV6-5 TGTGCCAGCAGTTACGGGACAGGGGGCGATGAGCAGTTCTTC CASSYGTGGDEQFF
TRBJ1-2 - - TRBV6-2/TRBV6-3 TGTGCCAGCAGTTACGGTGGCGCGGGCTATGGCTACACCTTC CASSYGGAGYGYTF
TRBJ1-2 - many TRBV28 TGTGCCAGCAGTCCAGTCGGCAAGGGGACCTATGGCTACACCTTC CASSPVGKGTYGYTF
TRBJ1-4 - - TRBV6-1 TGTGCCAGCAGTACCCGGGAGGTTGAAAAACTGTTTTTT CASSTREVEKLFF
TRBJ2-5 - - TRBV27 TGTGCCAGCAGTTTAAGCCAGGAAGAGACCCAGTACTTC CASSLSQEETQYF
TRBJ2-7 - - TRBV24-1 TGTGCCACCAGTGATTTGCACGCGAGGGGCAGTAATCACGAGCAGTACTTC CATSDLHARGSNHEQYF
TRBJ1-1 - many TRBV11-2 TGTGCCAGCAGCTACGGGACTGGTACTGAAGCTTTCTTT CASSYGTGTEAFF
TRBJ2-1 TRBD1 - TRBV5-6 TGTGCCAGCAGCCAGAAGACAGGGGTCTTTTACAATGAGCAGTTCTTC CASSQKTGVFYNEQFF
TRBJ2-2 - - TRBV5-6 TGTGCCAGCAGCCCACGTCGGGGGGCGGTAACCGGGGAGCTGTTTTTT CASSPRRGAVTGELFF
TRBJ2-7 - many TRBV11-1 TGTGCCAGCAGCTCACCGGGAGTATCCTACGAGCAGTACTTC CASSSPGVSYEQYF
TRBJ1-6 - few TRBV27 TGTGCCAGCAGTCCCAATGGAGGTTCGAGTAATTCACCCCTCCACTTT CASSPNGGSSNSPLHF
TRBJ2-2 TRBD2 few TRBV4-2 TGTGCCAGCAGCCCTCGGGGTAGCGGGGCCACCGGGGAGCTGTTTTTT CASSPRGSGATGELFF
TRBJ1-6 - many TRBV18 TGTGCCAGCTCACCACTGCAGGGAGGCTCACCCCTCCACTTT CASSPLQGGSPLHF
TRBJ2-5 TRBD1 few TRBV7-2 TGTGCCAGCAGCGTCACAGGGGGCAATACGGAGACCCAGTACTTC CASSVTGGNTETQYF
TRBJ2-7 - - TRBV7-2 TGTGCCAGCAGCCTAGGTCTTTTCACCGACTACGAGCAGTACTTC CASSLGLFTDYEQYF
TRBJ1-1 TRBD1 - TRBV6-1 TGTGCCAGCAGATTACAGGGGGCGCGGGATGATGAAGCTTTCTTT CASRLQGARDDEAFF
TRBJ2-1 TRBD1 many TRBV5-1 TGCGCCAGCAGCTATACGGGACAGAGCTCCTACAATGAGCAGTTCTTC CASSYTGQSSYNEQFF
TRBJ2-1 TRBD1 many TRBV14 TGTGCCAGCAGCCACTTGGACAGGGGCAACTACAATGAGCAGTTCTTC CASSHLDRGNYNEQFF
TRBJ2-1 - many TRBV7-8 TGTGCCAGCAGGTCCCTATTGGAGGAAGCCTACAATGAGCAGTTCTTC CASRSLLEEAYNEQFF
TRBJ2-1 TRBD2 many TRBV6-5 TGTGCCAGCAGTTACGGGCTAGCGGCCTCCTACAATGAGCAGTTCTTC CASSYGLAASYNEQFF
TRBJ2-5 TRBD1 few TRBV30 TGTGCCTGGAGTGTAGGGGGACAGCCCCACTTC CAWSVGGQPHF
TRBJ2-7 TRBD1 many TRBV3-1 TGTGCCAGCAACCTGGGACAGGGAAGGGGCGAGCAGTACTTC CASNLGQGRGEQYF
TRBJ1-2 TRBD1 many TRBV28 TGTGCCAGCAGGAGGGGGCAGGGCTACACCTTC CASRRGQGYTF
TRBJ2-3 - many TRBV20-1 TGCAGTGCTAGGGAGGGACCAACTCTTCTTACAGATACGCAGTATTTT CSAREGPTLLTDTQYF
TRBJ1-2 - many TRBV11-2 TGTGCCAGCAGCTTAGAGACTGTCGATTATGGCTACACCTTC CASSLETVDYGYTF
TRBJ2-1 - many TRBV7-8 TGTGCCAGCAGCTTCAGGGGCGCGGGGAATGAGCAGTTCTTC CASSFRGAGNEQFF